A single sample gave rise to the 24 T cell receptor beta chains below, sequenced in a study of Ad26.COV2.S vaccination and SARS-CoV-2 variants. Treatment meaning: 15 to 20 received Ad26.COV2.S at low or high dose, single or two shots; roughly 5 received placebo; per-sample allocation not given. Day 63 following the first vaccine or placebo injection was when the samples were taken. Clones were sequenced by immunoSEQ multiplex PCR, and TCRdb holds only the in-frame ones, with some missing. Of about half a million clones listed, approximately 90% were seen once; the top ten hold about 1.7%. The sample was peripheral blood, taken in a trial of Ad26.COV2.S vaccine versus placebo. These receptors all come from a person between 18 and 65 years old who received the Ad26.COV2.S COVID-19 vaccine or a placebo.

This chain joins TRBV19 and TRBJ1-5, with D perhaps matching TRBD1 (6 bases). Germline V lookup: CDR1 LNHDA, CDR2 SQIVND (reference sequence). V was shortened by 4 bases and J by 4 bases, with 8 bases between the two germline ends. The CDR3 covers 13 residues. The CDR3 protein is CASSTQGNQPQHF. CDR3 DNA sequence: TGTGCCAGTAGTACACAGGGTAATCAGCCCCAGCATTTT.

This clone was seen a few times. The chain employs TRBV6-5 and TRBJ2-7; 9 nucleotides align to TRBD2. With 2 bases clipped from V and 1 base from J, the junction kept 3 bases outside the gene matches. There are 15 residues in the CDR3. CDR1 is MNHEY, CDR2 SVGAGI, per germline. The CDR3 loop reads CASSYGLARSYEQYF. The CDR3 bases are TGTGCCAGCAGTTACGGACTAGCGAGATCCTACGAGCAGTACTTC.

The chain has TRBV5-4 and TRBJ1-1; D is unresolved. Trimming took 0 bases from V and 1 from J, leaving 10 bases between them. Germline V gene sequence: CDR1 SGHNT, CDR2 YYREEE (reference sequence). This CDR3 has 15 amino acids. The CDR3 spells CASSLGWGRNTEAFF. CDR3 coding DNA: TGTGCCAGCAGCTTGGGCTGGGGAAGGAACACTGAAGCTTTCTTT. The full variable domain, its missing parts supplied by reference TRBV5-4 and TRBJ1-1, is ETGVTQSPTHLIKTRGQQVTLRCSSQSGHNTVSWYQQALGQGPQFIFQYYREEENGRGNFPPRFSGLQFPNYSSELNVNALELDDSALYLCASSLGWGRNTEAFFGQGTRLTVV.

The V and J genes are TRBV2 and TRBJ2-7, with 8 bases identical to TRBD1. CDR1 and CDR2 (germline): SNHLY, FYNNEI. This CDR3 contains 13 residues. J gave up 1 base and V 8 bases, and 4 bases lay outside the gene matches. CDR3 nucleotide sequence: TGTGCCAGCCGGGACAGGCGTTCCTACGAGCAGTACTTC. As protein: CASRDRRSYEQYF.

V and J are TRBV7-6 and TRBJ2-2; no clear D gene. The CDR3 contains 14 residues. Germline V gene data show CDR1 as SGHVS and CDR2 as FNYEAQ. V dropped 5 bases and J dropped 4 bases, with 11 bases sitting between them. The CDR3 is CASSPTVATGELFF. DNA for the CDR3: TGTGCCAGCAGCCCCACTGTGGCCACCGGGGAGCTGTTTTTT.

This chain uses TRBV6-5 with TRBJ2-7; no clear D. The V gene's germline CDR1 is MNHEY and CDR2 SVGAGI. With 2 bases removed from V and 3 bases from J, the gap between germline ends came to 11 bases. This CDR3 region has 14 residues. CDR3: CASSYKFGIYEQYF. DNA of the CDR3: TGTGCCAGCAGTTACAAATTTGGCATCTACGAGCAGTACTTC.

The rearrangement joins TRBV27 to TRBJ1-6, with D tentatively TRBD1 (5 bases). Deletions cut 6 bases from V and 9 bases from J, with 9 bases between. Germline V lookup: CDR1 MNHEY, CDR2 SMNVEV (reference sequence). The CDR3 consists of 12 residues. The CDR3 DNA is TGTGCCAGCAGGACAGTGACTTCACCCCTCCACTTT. As protein: CASRTVTSPLHF.

The chain joins TRBV6-5 to TRBJ2-2; D gene unclear. The CDR3 covers 12 residues. V was shortened by 2 bases and J by 4 bases, with 2 bases between the two germline ends. CDR1 and CDR2 from the germline V gene are MNHEY and SVGAGI. This CDR3 reads CASSYVTGELFF. DNA of the CDR3: TGTGCCAGCAGTTACGTCACCGGGGAGCTGTTTTTT.

The chain is built from TRBV5-1 and TRBJ2-7, with TRBD1 identical over 9 bases. Trimming at V came to 4 bases and at J to 6 bases, leaving 8 bases not matched to a gene. The CDR3 sequence is 14 residues long. Germline V CDR1 and CDR2: SGHRS, YFSETQ. CDR3 bases: TGCGCCAGCAGCACCGGGACAGGGAAAGTCGAGCAGTACTTC. It translates to CASSTGTGKVEQYF.

V is TRBV28 and J is TRBJ2-3, with TRBD1 matching over 8 bases. Trimming cost V 4 bases and J 3 bases; bases outside gene matches: 3. CDR1 is MDHEN, CDR2 SYDVKM, per germline. The CDR3 covers 14 residues. CDR3 bases: TGTGCCAGCAGTTCGGACAGGGAAACAGATACGCAGTATTTT. This translates into CASSSDRETDTQYF. The full variable domain, rest sourced from reference TRBV28 and TRBJ2-3, is DVKVTQSSRYLVKRTGEKVFLECVQDMDHENMFWYRQDPGLGLRLIYFSYDVKMKEKGDIPEGYSVSREKKERFSLILESASTNQTSMYLCASSSDRETDTQYFGPGTRLTVL.

V usage is TRBV28 and J usage is TRBJ2-3; TRBD2 might be the D (6 bases). This CDR3 has 15 residues. V was cut by 3 bases and J by 2 bases, with 12 bases left in between. In germline, CDR1 is MDHEN, CDR2 SYDVKM. The CDR3 DNA reads TGTGCCAGCAGTTTTTTCGCTAGCGTCACAGATACGCAGTATTTT. This codes for CASSFFASVTDTQYF.

The V call is TRBV7-9, the J call TRBJ2-3; possible D gene TRBD1, 5 bases. There are 15 residues in the CDR3. Germline lookup yields CDR1 SEHNR and CDR2 FQNEAQ (reference sequence). Trimming left V 5 bases short and J 0 bases short, with 12 bases between. CDR3 coding DNA: TGTGCCAGCAGCCTAAGGACATCTAGCACAGATACGCAGTATTTT. Translation: CASSLRTSSTDTQYF.

The chain carries TRBV27 and TRBJ1-2, with 12 positions matching TRBD1. The CDR3 length is 14 residues. Per the germline V gene, CDR1 is MNHEY and CDR2 is SMNVEV (reference sequence). Losses at the gene ends were 5 bases for V and 3 bases for J; bases not matched to a gene: 1. CDR3 in amino acids: CASSGTGGDYGYTF. The CDR3 DNA reads TGTGCCAGCAGTGGGACAGGGGGCGACTATGGCTACACCTTC.

The chain employs TRBV28 and TRBJ1-3; D ambiguous. The length of the CDR3 is 14 residues. The V end lost 6 bases, the J end lost 1 base, and 10 bases lay between the germline ends. Germline CDR1 is MDHEN and CDR2 is SYDVKM. The CDR3 here is CASRLTGSGNTIYF. The CDR3 bases are TGTGCCAGCAGACTTACGGGGTCTGGAAACACCATATATTTT.

The V and J genes are TRBV7-6 and TRBJ2-3, with 8 bases aligning to TRBD2. Trimming took 3 bases from V and 1 from J; bases not matched to a gene: 6. The germline V gene has CDR1 SGHVS and CDR2 FNYEAQ. The CDR3 has 16 amino acids. CDR3: CASSFAGGGGTDTQYF. CDR3 nucleotide sequence: TGTGCCAGCAGCTTTGCGGGGGGTGGTGGCACAGATACGCAGTATTTT.

V is TRBV7-8 and J is TRBJ2-2, with TRBD2 identical over 7 bases. The CDR3 extends over 16 amino acids. Germline V gene lookup returns CDR1 SGHVS and CDR2 FQNEAQ. The trim removed 6 bases at V and 3 bases at J, leaving 10 bases unmatched. CDR3 region: CASSNRGDGHTGELFF. CDR3 coding DNA: TGTGCCAGCAGTAATCGGGGGGACGGACACACCGGGGAGCTGTTTTTT.

The V gene is TRBV5-4, the J gene TRBJ2-7, with TRBD1 identical over 11 bases. This CDR3 has 15 amino acids. Germline CDR1 and CDR2: SGHNT and YYREEE (reference sequence). The V gene end was trimmed by 4 bases and the J gene end by 2 bases; junction bases not matched to a gene: 5. CDR3 protein: CASSRWDRGAYEQYF. The CDR3 DNA reads TGTGCCAGCAGCCGCTGGGACAGGGGGGCCTACGAGCAGTACTTC.

This chain uses TRBV19 with TRBJ2-3; 8 bases are shared with TRBD1. The CDR3 runs to 17 residues. The V gene's germline CDR1 is LNHDA and CDR2 SQIVND (reference sequence). V was pared by 5 bases and J by 3 bases, with 13 bases of the junction left unmatched. The DNA of the CDR3 is TGTGCCAGTAGTGATCAACCCGGGACAGGACTTACAGATACGCAGTATTTT. Translated: CASSDQPGTGLTDTQYF.

The rearrangement uses TRBV2 and TRBJ2-1, with TRBD2 matching 12 bases. J was trimmed by 6 bases and V by 3 bases; bases with no gene match: 15. CDR3 length equals 19 residues. Germline CDR1 and CDR2: SNHLY and FYNNEI. CDR3 bases: TGTGCCAGCAGTGAGACCCTAGCGGGAGGGACGTACGGGTCCAATGAGCAGTTCTTC. Its protein product is CASSETLAGGTYGSNEQFF.

V gene TRBV3-1 (or the pseudogene TRBV3-2) combines with J gene TRBJ2-1, with unresolved D. V was cut by 3 bases and J by 3 bases, with 6 bases left in between. Germline CDR1 and CDR2: LGHDT and YNNKEL (reference sequence). There are 13 residues in the CDR3. The CDR3 here is CASSQRYYNEQFF. The CDR3 bases are TGTGCCAGCAGCCAGAGATACTACAATGAGCAGTTCTTC.

The chain couples TRBV20-1 to TRBJ1-2; D perhaps matches TRBD1 (6 bases). With 5 bases removed from V and 5 bases from J, the gap between germline ends came to 9 bases. Germline CDR1 reads DFQATT; CDR2 reads SNEGSKA (reference sequence). The CDR3 has 11 residues. CDR3 sequence reads: CSAGTTYGYTF. The CDR3 DNA reads as TGCAGTGCTGGGACAACTTATGGCTACACCTTC.

The chain has TRBV5-4 and TRBJ1-2; perhaps TRBD1 as D (6 bases). The length of the CDR3 is 14 residues. Trimming cost V 2 bases and J 6 bases, with 14 bases left between them. Germline CDR1 SGHNT, CDR2 YYREEE (reference sequence). For the CDR3, the DNA is TGTGCCAGCAGCTTTGGGGGCGGGGCCAATGGCTACACCTTC. Its protein product is CASSFGGGANGYTF.

The V gene is TRBV6-6, the J gene TRBJ2-5; 12 positions match TRBD2. This CDR3 region has 15 residues. Germline assignment: CDR1 MNHNY and CDR2 SVGAGI (reference sequence). V was clipped by 4 bases and J by 1 base; unmatched bases: 1. The CDR3 protein is CASSWTSGVQETQYF. Here the CDR3 DNA reads TGTGCCAGCAGTTGGACTAGCGGGGTCCAAGAGACCCAGTACTTC.

The genes are TRBV9 and TRBJ1-2; no clear D gene. Germline V CDR1 and CDR2: SGDLS, YYNGEE. This CDR3 contains 13 residues. The V and J ends lost 2 bases and 7 bases respectively, with 12 bases between them. The CDR3 reads CASSVSGAGGYTF. CDR3 nucleotide sequence: TGTGCCAGCAGCGTGTCAGGCGCCGGTGGCTACACCTTC.